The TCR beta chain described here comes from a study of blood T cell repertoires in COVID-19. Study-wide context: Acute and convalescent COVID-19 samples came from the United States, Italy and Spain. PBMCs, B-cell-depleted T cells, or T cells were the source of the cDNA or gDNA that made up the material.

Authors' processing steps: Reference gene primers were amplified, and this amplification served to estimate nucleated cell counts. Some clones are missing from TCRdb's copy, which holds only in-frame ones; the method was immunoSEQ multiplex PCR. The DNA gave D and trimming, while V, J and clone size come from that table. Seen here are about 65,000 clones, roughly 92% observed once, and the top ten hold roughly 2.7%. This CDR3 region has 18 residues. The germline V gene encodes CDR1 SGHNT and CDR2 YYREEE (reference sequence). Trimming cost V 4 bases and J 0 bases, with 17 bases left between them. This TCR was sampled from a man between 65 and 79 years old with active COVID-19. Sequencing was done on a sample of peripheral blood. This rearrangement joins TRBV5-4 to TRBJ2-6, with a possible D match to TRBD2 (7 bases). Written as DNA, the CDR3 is TGTGCCAGCAGCAAGGGGGGGACCCAAAGCTCTGGGGCCAACGTCCTGACTTTC. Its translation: CASSKGGTQSSGANVLTF.